These 10 T cell receptor beta chains were sequenced from one sample in a study of regulatory T cells in long-lasting Graves disease. Investigators prepared the TCR beta libraries by applying iRepertoire HTBI primers and Arm-PCR of CDR3 regions. TCRdb independently ran MiXCR on the multiplex PCR reads; one entry per CDR3 protein. The repertoire holds over 500,000 distinct CDR3 sequences, with roughly 15% as singletons. Time point indicated: newly diagnosed GD, antithyroid drugs for less than 3 months. PBMC RNA was the source of the TCR library. This sample also belongs to another study, concerning T cells in Graves' hyperthyroidism and ophthalmopathy.

Sample: peripheral blood mononuclear cells (PBMCs), taken at new diagnosis, from a patient treated with antithyroid drugs. The receptors shown here come from a woman aged 25 to 45 with Graves disease.

This clonotype was counted many times. V and J are TRBV2 and TRBJ2-7; tentative D call: TRBD2 (6 bases). Germline-derived CDR1 and CDR2 are SNHLY and FYNNEI. The CDR3 has 14 amino acids. V was pared by 6 bases and J by 0 bases, with 12 bases between. The CDR3 loop is CASRSSGGSYEQYF. The CDR3, as DNA: TGTGCCAGCAGGAGTAGCGGAGGCTCCTACGAGCAGTACTTC.

This clonotype has just a few counts. Germline is not matched at one junction end, which may reflect a read error. The chain employs TRBV20-1 and TRBJ2-1, with D possibly being TRBD2 (6 bases). The CDR3 is made up of 11 amino acids. Germline lookup yields CDR1 DFQATT and CDR2 SNEGSKA (reference sequence). The CDR3 nucleotides read TGCAGTGCTAGTTGGGGGGACTCGACGACCTTC. It translates to CSASWGDSTTF.

This clonotype was observed at least ten times. The chain is built from TRBV27 and TRBJ1-1, with 7 bases that match TRBD1. CDR1 and CDR2 (germline): MNHEY, SMNVEV (reference sequence). The V and J ends lost 3 bases and 3 bases, in that order; junction bases with no gene match: 4. The CDR3 spans 14 residues. DNA of the CDR3: TGTGCCAGCAGTTTCTGGACAGGAGACACTGAAGCTTTCTTT. It specifies CASSFWTGDTEAFF.

The table lists this clonotype with many counts. The chain is built from TRBV20-1 and TRBJ1-1; 8 nucleotides line up with TRBD1. The V segment lost 1 base and the J segment 1 base; nucleotides outside the gene matches: 5. Per germline, CDR1 DFQATT and CDR2 SNEGSKA (reference sequence). The CDR3 sequence is 15 residues long. The CDR3 here is CSARVPGQGNTEAFF. In DNA form, the CDR3 reads TGCAGTGCTAGAGTCCCAGGACAGGGGAACACTGAAGCTTTCTTT.

This clonotype appeared many times. V usage is TRBV3-1 and J usage is TRBJ1-1, with a weak D call TRBD1 (5 bases). Germline lookup yields CDR1 LGHDT and CDR2 YNNKEL (reference sequence). The CDR3 has 13 residues. V lost 5 bases to trimming and J lost 6 bases, with 13 bases between them. CDR3 bases: TGTGCCAGCAGCTACGACCGGGGGGCTGAAGCTTTCTTT. This codes for CASSYDRGAEAFF. Complete variable domain (other parts from reference TRBV3-1 and TRBJ1-1): DTAVSQTPKYLVTQMGNDKSIKCEQNLGHDTMYWYKQDSKKFLKIMFSYNNKELIINETVPNRFSPKSPDKAHLNLHINSLELGDSAVYFCASSYDRGAEAFFGQGTRLTVV.

The chain recombines TRBV10-1 with TRBJ2-7; 9 bases line up with TRBD2. V shed 0 bases, J shed 0 bases, and the junction held 0 bases outside the gene matches. The CDR3 runs 15 residues. Germline V gene data show CDR1 as WNHNN and CDR2 as SYGVQD (reference sequence). The CDR3 loop is CASSESSGSSYEQYF. The CDR3 bases are TGCGCCAGCAGTGAGTCTAGCGGGAGCTCCTACGAGCAGTACTTC.

The sample holds many counts of this clonotype. The chain recombines TRBV20-1 with TRBJ1-1; 9 bases are a match to TRBD1. Germline assignment: CDR1 DFQATT and CDR2 SNEGSKA (reference sequence). V shed 1 base and J 0 bases; nucleotides not matched to a gene: 9. This CDR3 has 17 amino acids. The CDR3 coding sequence is TGCAGTGCTAGAGTTTCCGGGACAGGGCTCGTGAACACTGAAGCTTTCTTT. This codes for CSARVSGTGLVNTEAFF.

This clonotype appeared once. V and J are TRBV9 and TRBJ1-4, with D perhaps TRBD1 (5 bases). Germline V gives CDR1 SGDLS, CDR2 YYNGEE. There are 15 residues in the CDR3. V lost 4 bases and J 7 bases, leaving 17 bases between the germline ends. The CDR3 is CASSPEGRWGEKLFF. Written as DNA, the CDR3 is TGTGCCAGCAGCCCAGAGGGACGGTGGGGTGAAAAACTGTTTTTT. The full variable domain, in which reference TRBV9 and TRBJ1-4 provide the parts outside the CDR3, is DSGVTQTPKHLITATGQRVTLRCSPRSGDLSVYWYQQSLDQGLQFLIQYYNGEERAKGNILERFSAQQFPDLHSELNLSSLELGDSALYFCASSPEGRWGEKLFFGSGTQLSVL.

The V and J genes are TRBV9 and TRBJ1-2; 7 nucleotides agree with TRBD1. Germline-derived CDR1 and CDR2 are SGDLS and YYNGEE. V shed 1 base and J 7 bases; nucleotides not matched to a gene: 4. CDR3 length equals 13 residues. The CDR3 nucleotides are TGTGCCAGCAGCGTACTACAGGGGCGTGGCTACACCTTC. As protein: CASSVLQGRGYTF.

In nucleotides, the CDR3 is TGTGCCAGCGGCGCGGATCCGGAGCCCTATGGCTACACCTTC. Translation gives CASGADPEPYGYTF. V and J are TRBV2 and TRBJ1-2; D unclear. Trimming stripped 8 bases from V and 4 bases from J, with 17 bases between. There are 14 residues in the CDR3. Germline-derived CDR1 and CDR2 are SNHLY and FYNNEI.